The 3 T cell receptor beta chains reported below all come from one sample, sequenced in a study of vaccination effects on CD4 cells after COVID-19. Sequencing followed a ViraFEST assay step that expanded antigen-specific CD4+ T cells with viral peptide pools. At the end of nine to ten days of culture, CD4+ T cells were isolated. Each participant was administered two doses of either the BNT162b2 or the mRNA-1273 vaccine. Generated by immunoSEQ multiplex PCR, the TCRdb table keeps only in-frame clones and is missing some. The repertoire consists of some 11,000 clones, with about 65% occurring once and the leading ten covering 8% to 10%. These receptors have no known antigen. This specimen was CD4+ T cells from PBMCs cultured with SARS-CoV-2 spike peptides, taken after COVID-19 vaccination. The receptor set was obtained from a human donor who received a COVID-19 vaccine.

The sample holds a few counts of this clone. The chain combines TRBV30 with TRBJ2-2, with TRBD1 matching over 9 bases. This CDR3 spans 15 amino acids. Trimming at V came to 3 bases and at J to 0 bases, leaving 2 bases not matched to a gene. Germline V gene data show CDR1 as GTSNPN and CDR2 as SVGIG (reference sequence). In DNA form, the CDR3 reads TGTGCCTGGAGGGGGACAGGGTCGAACACCGGGGAGCTGTTTTTT. It specifies CAWRGTGSNTGELFF.

The rearrangement links TRBV6-5 to TRBJ1-4, with D perhaps matching TRBD1 (6 bases). The germline CDR1 and CDR2 sequences are MNHEY and SVGAGI. Trimming took off 4 bases at V and 5 bases at J, with 11 bases between the two ends. The CDR3 is 14 amino acids. The CDR3 is CASSSKGGNEKLFF. In DNA form, the CDR3 reads TGTGCCAGCAGTTCTAAGGGGGGCAATGAAAAACTGTTTTTT.

This clone was counted only a few times. The CDR3 loop is CASSRTSAGKGYTF. The CDR3, as DNA: TGTGCCAGCAGCCGGACATCGGCGGGGAAAGGCTACACCTTC. This chain uses TRBV7-9 with TRBJ1-2, with a possible D match to TRBD1 (5 bases). The CDR3 runs to 14 residues. The germline CDR1 and CDR2 sequences are SEHNR and FQNEAQ (reference sequence). Trimming pared 5 bases from V and 8 bases from J, leaving 18 bases between.